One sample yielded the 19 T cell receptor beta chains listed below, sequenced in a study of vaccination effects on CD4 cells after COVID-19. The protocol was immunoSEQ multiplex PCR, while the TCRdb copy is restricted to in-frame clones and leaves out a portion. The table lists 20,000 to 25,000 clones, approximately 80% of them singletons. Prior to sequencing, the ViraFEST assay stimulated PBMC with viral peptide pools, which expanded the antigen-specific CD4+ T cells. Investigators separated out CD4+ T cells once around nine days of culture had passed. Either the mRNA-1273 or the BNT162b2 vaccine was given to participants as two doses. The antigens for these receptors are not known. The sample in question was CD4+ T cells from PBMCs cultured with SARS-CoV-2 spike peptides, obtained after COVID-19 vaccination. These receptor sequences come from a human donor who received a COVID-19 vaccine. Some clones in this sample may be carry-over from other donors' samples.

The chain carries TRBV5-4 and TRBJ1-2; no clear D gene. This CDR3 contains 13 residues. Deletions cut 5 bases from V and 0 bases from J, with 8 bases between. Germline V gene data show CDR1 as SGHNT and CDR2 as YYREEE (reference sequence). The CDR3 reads CASRRGTNYGYTF. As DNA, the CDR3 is TGTGCCAGCAGGCGTGGAACTAACTATGGCTACACCTTC.

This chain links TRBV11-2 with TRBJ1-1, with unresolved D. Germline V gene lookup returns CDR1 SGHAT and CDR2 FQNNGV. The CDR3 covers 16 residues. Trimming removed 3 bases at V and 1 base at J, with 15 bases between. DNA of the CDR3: TGTGCCAGCAGCTTGCGTACCCTGAATGGGAACACTGAAGCTTTCTTT. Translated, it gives CASSLRTLNGNTEAFF.

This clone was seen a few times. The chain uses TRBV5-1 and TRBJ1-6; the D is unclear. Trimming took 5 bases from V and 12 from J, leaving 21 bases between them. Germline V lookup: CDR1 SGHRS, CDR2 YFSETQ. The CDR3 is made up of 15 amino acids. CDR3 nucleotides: TGCGCCAGCAGACCTACACCCGCGGAGGGCTTACCCCTCCACTTT. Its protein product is CASRPTPAEGLPLHF. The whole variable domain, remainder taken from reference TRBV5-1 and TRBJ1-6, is KAGVTQTPRYLIKTRGQQVTLSCSPISGHRSVSWYQQTPGQGLQFLFEYFSETQRNKGNFPGRFSGRQFSNSRSEMNVSTLELGDSALYLCASRPTPAEGLPLHFGNGTRLTVT.

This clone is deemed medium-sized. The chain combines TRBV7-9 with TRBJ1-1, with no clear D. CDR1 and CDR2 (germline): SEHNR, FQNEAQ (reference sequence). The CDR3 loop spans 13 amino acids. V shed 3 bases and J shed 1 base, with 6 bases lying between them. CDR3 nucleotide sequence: TGTGCCAGCAGCTTCGGACCGAACACTGAAGCTTTCTTT. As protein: CASSFGPNTEAFF.

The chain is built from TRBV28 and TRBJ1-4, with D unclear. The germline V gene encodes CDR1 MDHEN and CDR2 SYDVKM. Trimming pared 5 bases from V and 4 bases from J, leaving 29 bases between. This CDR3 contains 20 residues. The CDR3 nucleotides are TGTGCCAGCAGTCGACCCCTCGGACCGGGAAACCTTTCTGGTAATGAAAAACTGTTTTTT. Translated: CASSRPLGPGNLSGNEKLFF.

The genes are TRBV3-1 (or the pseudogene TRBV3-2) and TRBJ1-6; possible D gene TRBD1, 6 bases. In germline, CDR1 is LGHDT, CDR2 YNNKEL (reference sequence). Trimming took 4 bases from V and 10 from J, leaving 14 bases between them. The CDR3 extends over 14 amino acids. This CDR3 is CASSPGTTGSPLHF. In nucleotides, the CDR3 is TGTGCCAGCAGCCCCGGGACAACGGGATCACCCCTCCACTTT.

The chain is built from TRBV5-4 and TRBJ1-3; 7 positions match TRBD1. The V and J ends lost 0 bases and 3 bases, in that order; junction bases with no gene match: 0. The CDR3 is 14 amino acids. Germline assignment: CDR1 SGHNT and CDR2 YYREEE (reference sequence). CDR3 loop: CASSLDRGGNTIYF. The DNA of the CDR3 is TGTGCCAGCAGCTTGGACAGGGGTGGAAACACCATATATTTT.

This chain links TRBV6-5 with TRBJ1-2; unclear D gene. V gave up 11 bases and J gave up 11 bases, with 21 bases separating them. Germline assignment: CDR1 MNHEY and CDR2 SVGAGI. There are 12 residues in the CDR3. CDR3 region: CAATNDRGEYTF. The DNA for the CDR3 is TGTGCCGCGACCAATGATCGCGGAGAGTACACCTTC.

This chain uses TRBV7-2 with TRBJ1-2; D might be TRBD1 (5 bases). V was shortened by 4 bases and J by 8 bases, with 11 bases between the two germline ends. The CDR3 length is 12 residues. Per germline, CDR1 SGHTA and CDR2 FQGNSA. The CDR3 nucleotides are TGTGCCAGCAGCTCTTTCGGGGGAGGCTACACCTTC. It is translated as CASSSFGGGYTF. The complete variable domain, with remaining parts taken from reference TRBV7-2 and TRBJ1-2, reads GAGVSQSPSNKVTEKGKDVELRCDPISGHTALYWYRQSLGQGLEFLIYFQGNSAPDKSGLPSDRFSAERTGGSVSTLTIQRTQQEDSAVYLCASSSFGGGYTFGSGTRLTVV.

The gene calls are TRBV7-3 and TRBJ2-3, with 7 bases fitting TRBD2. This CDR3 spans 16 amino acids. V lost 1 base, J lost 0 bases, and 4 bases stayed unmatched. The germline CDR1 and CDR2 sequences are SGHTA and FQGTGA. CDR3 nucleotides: TGTGCCAGCAGCTTAAGTCCGCGGGGGAGCACAGATACGCAGTATTTT. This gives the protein CASSLSPRGSTDTQYF.

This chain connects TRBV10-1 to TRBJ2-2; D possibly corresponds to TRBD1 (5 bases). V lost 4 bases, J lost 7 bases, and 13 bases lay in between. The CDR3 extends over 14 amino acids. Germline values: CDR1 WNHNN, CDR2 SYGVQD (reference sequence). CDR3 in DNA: TGCGCCAGCAGTGCCGCCGACAGCAGCGGGGAGCTGTTTTTT. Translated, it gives CASSAADSSGELFF.

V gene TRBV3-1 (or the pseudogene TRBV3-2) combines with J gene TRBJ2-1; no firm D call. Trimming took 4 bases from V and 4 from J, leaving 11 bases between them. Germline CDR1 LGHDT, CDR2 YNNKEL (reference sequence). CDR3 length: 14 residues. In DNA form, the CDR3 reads TGTGCCAGCAGCCGTACGACTCGATACAATGAGCAGTTCTTC. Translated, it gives CASSRTTRYNEQFF.

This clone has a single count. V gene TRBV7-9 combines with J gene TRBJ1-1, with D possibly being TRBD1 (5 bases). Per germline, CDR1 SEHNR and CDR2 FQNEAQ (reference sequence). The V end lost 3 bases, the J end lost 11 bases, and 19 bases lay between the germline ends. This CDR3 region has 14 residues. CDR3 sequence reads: CASSLGGGVSHAFF. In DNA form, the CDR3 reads TGTGCCAGCAGCTTGGGGGGGGGTGTCAGCCACGCTTTCTTT.

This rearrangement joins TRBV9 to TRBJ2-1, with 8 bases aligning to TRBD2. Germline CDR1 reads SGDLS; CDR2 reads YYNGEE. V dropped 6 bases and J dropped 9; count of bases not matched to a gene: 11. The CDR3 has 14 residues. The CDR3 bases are TGTGCCAGCACCGGGGGGGTTAGTTATAGTGAGCAGTTCTTC. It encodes CASTGGVSYSEQFF.

The CDR3, as DNA: TGTGCCAGCAGTTTAAGGACAGTTCTGGAGCAGTACTTC. Protein product: CASSLRTVLEQYF. This chain uses TRBV28 with TRBJ2-7, with D perhaps TRBD1 (6 bases). V was pared by 2 bases and J by 7 bases, with 12 bases between. Germline CDR1 is MDHEN and CDR2 is SYDVKM. The length of the CDR3 is 13 residues.

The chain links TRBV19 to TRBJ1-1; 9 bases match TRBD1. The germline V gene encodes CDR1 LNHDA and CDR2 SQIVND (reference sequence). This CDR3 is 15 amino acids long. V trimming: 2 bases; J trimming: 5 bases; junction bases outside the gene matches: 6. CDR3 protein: CASSIRGQGITEAFF. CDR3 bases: TGTGCCAGTAGTATAAGGGGACAGGGTATAACTGAAGCTTTCTTT.

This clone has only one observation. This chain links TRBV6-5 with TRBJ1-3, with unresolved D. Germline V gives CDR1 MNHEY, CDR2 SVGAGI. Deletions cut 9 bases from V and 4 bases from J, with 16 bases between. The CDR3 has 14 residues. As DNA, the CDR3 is TGTGCCAGTCGTACAGCGACGGGCGGAAACACCATATATTTT. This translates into CASRTATGGNTIYF.

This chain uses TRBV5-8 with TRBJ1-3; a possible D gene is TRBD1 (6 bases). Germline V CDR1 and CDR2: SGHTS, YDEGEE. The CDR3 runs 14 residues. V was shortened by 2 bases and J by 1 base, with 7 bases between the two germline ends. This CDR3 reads CASSLGGSGNTIYF. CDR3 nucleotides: TGTGCCAGCAGCTTAGGGGGATCTGGAAACACCATATATTTT. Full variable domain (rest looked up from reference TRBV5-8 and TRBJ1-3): EAGVTQSPTHLIKTRGQQATLRCSPISGHTSVYWYQQALGLGLQFLLWYDEGEERNRGNFPPRFSGRQFPNYSSELNVNALELEDSALYLCASSLGGSGNTIYFGEGSWLTVV.

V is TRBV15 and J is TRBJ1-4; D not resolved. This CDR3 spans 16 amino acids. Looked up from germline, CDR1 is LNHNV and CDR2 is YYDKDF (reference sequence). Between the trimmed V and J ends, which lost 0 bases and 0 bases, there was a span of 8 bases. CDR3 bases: TGTGCCACCAGCAGAGATTACGGATCAACTAATGAAAAACTGTTTTTT. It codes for CATSRDYGSTNEKLFF.